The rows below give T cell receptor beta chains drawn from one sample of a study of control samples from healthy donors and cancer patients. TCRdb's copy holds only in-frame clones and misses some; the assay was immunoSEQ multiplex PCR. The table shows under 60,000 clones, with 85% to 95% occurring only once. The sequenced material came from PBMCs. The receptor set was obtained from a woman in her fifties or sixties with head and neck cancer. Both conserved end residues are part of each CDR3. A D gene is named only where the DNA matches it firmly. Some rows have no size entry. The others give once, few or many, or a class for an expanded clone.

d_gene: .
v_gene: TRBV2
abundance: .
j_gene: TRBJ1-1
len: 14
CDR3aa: CASSRTVLNTEAFF
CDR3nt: TGTGCCAGCAGTCGGACAGTTCTGAACACTGAAGCTTTCTTT

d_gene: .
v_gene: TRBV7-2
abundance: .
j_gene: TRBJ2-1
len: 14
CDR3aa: CASSLRPSYNEQFF
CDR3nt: TGTGCCAGCAGCTTACGTCCTTCCTACAATGAGCAGTTCTTC

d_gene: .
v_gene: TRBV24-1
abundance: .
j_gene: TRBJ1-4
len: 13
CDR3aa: CATSDLNMEKLFF
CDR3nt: TGTGCCACCAGTGATTTAAACATGGAAAAACTGTTTTTT

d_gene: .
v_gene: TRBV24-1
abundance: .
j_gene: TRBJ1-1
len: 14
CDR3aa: CATSDPSKDTEAFF
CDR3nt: TGTGCCACCAGTGACCCTTCAAAGGACACTGAAGCTTTCTTT

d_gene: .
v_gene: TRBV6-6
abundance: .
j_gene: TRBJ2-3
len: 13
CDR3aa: CASSYSKGDTQYF
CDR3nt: TGTGCCAGCAGTTACTCGAAAGGAGATACGCAGTATTTT

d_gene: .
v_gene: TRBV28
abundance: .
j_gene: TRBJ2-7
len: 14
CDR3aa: CASSSRSGAAEQYF
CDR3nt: TGTGCCAGCAGTTCCCGATCGGGGGCCGCCGAGCAGTACTTC

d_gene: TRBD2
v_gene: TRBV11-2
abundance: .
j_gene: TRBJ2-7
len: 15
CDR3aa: CASSSTSGGSYEQYF
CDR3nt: TGTGCCAGCAGCTCGACTAGCGGAGGGTCCTACGAGCAGTACTTC

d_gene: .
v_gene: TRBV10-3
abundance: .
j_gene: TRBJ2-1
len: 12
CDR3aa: CAISETGEIEFF
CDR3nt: TGTGCCATCAGTGAGACGGGGGAGATAGAGTTCTTC

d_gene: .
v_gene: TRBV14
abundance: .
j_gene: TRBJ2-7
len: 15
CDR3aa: CASSQSWTVAYEQYF
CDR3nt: TGTGCCAGCAGCCAATCTTGGACAGTTGCCTACGAGCAGTACTTC

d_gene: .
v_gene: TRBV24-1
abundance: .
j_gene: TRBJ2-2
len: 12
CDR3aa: CATQGYTGELFF
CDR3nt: TGTGCCACTCAGGGTTACACCGGGGAGCTGTTTTTT

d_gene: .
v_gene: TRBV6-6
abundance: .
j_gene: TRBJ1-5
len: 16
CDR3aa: CASSYSAGRDNQPQHF
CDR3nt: TGTGCCAGCAGTTACTCAGCGGGCAGGGACAATCAGCCCCAGCATTTT

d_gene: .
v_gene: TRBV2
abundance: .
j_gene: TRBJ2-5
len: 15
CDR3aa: CASSEEGRQQETQYF
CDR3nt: TGTGCCAGCAGTGAAGAAGGGAGGCAGCAAGAGACCCAGTACTTC

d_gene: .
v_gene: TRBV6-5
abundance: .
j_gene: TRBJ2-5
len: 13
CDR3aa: CASTQTGLETQYF
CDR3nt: TGTGCCAGCACCCAAACAGGGCTGGAGACCCAGTACTTC

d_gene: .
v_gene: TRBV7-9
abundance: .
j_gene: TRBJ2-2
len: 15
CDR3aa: CASSWAPGNTGELFF
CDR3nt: TGTGCCAGCAGCTGGGCCCCAGGGAACACCGGGGAGCTGTTTTTT

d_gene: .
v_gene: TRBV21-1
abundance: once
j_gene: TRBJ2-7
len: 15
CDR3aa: CASRGDRCKTYEQYF
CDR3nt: TGTGCCAGCAGGGGTGACAGGTGTAAGACCTACGAGCAGTACTTC

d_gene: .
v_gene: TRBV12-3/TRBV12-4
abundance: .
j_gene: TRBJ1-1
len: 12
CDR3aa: CASSFQWSEAFF
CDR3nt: TGTGCCAGCAGTTTTCAGTGGTCCGAAGCTTTCTTT

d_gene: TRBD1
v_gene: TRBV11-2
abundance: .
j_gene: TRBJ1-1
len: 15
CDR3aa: CASSGYRGRNTEAFF
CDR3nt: TGTGCCAGCAGCGGTTACAGGGGGCGGAACACTGAAGCTTTCTTT

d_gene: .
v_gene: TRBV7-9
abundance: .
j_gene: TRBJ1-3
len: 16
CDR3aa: CASSLWPGLSGNTIYF
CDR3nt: TGTGCCAGCAGCTTATGGCCAGGGCTCTCTGGAAACACCATATATTTT

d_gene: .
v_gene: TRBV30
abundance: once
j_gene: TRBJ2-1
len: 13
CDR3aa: CAWGGTARYEQFF
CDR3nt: TGTGCCTGGGGGGGGACAGCGAGATATGAGCAGTTCTTC

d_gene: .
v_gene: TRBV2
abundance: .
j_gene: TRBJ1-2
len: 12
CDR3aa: CASWGRAYGYTF
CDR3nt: TGTGCCAGCTGGGGCAGGGCCTATGGCTACACCTTC